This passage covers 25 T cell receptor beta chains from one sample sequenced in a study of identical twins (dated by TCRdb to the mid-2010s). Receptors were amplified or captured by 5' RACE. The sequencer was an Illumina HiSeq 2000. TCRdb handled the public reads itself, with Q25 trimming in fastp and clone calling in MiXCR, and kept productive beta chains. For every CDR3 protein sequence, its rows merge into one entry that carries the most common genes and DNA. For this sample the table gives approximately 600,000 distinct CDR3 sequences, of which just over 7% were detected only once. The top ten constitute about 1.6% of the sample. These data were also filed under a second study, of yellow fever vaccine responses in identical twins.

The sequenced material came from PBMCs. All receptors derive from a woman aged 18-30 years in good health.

CDR3 in DNA: TGTGCCAGCAGCCTGCGCGGGTCCTACGAGCAGTACGTC. It specifies CASSLRGSYEQYV. The chain recombines TRBV3-1 with TRBJ2-7, with D possibly being TRBD2 (5 bases). The CDR3 has 13 amino acids. Trimming removed 4 bases at V and 1 base at J, with 8 bases between. Germline values: CDR1 LGHDT, CDR2 YNNKEL (reference sequence).

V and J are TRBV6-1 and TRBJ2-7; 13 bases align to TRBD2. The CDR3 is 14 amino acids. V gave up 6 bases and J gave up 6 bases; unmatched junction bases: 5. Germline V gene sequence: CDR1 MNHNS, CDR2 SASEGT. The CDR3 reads CASRPGLAGAEQYV. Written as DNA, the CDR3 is TGTGCCAGCAGACCCGGACTAGCGGGGGCCGAGCAGTACGTC.

CDR3 loop: CASSSTSGSSQTQYF. The CDR3 DNA is TGTGCCAGCAGCTCGACTAGCGGGAGTTCCCAGACCCAGTACTTC. This chain uses TRBV6-1 with TRBJ2-5; 12 bases are a match to TRBD2. After removal of 6 bases from V and 6 bases from J, the junction contained 8 bases not matched to a gene. Germline V gives CDR1 MNHNS, CDR2 SASEGT. The CDR3 is made up of 15 amino acids.

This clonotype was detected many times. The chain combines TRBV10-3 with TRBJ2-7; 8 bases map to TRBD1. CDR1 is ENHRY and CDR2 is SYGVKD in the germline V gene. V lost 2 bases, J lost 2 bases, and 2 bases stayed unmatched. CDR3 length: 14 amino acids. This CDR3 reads CAISEGQGPYEQYV. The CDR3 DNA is TGTGCCATCAGTGAGGGACAGGGCCCCTACGAGCAGTACGTC.

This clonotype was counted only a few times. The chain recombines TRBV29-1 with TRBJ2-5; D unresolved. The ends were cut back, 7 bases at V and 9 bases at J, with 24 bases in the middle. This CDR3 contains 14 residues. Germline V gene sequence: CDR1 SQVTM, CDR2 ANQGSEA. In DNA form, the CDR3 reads TGCAGCGCGGAGACTGCTTTGGTAAAGGGATCCCAGTACTTC. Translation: CSAETALVKGSQYF.

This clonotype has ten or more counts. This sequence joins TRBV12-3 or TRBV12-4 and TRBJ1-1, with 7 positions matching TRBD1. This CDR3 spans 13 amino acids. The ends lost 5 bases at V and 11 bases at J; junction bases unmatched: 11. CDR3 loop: CASSPELTGVAFF. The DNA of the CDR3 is TGTGCCAGCAGTCCAGAACTAACAGGGGTGGCTTTCTTT.

CDR3 region: CASSLASPPPRSDTQYF. Here the CDR3 DNA reads TGTGCCAGCAGCTTAGCCAGCCCCCCCCCCAGGTCAGATACGCAGTATTTT. The chain recombines TRBV7-9 with TRBJ2-3; D gene unclear. The CDR3 is 17 residues long. Germline CDR1 SEHNR, CDR2 FQNEAQ (reference sequence). Trimming removed 0 bases from V and 4 bases from J, with 17 bases in between.

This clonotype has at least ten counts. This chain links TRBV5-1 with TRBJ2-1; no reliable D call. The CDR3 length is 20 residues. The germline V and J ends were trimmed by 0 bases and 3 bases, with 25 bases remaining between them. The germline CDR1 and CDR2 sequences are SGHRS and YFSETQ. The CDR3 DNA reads TGCGCCAGCAGCTTGGTCGGCAAGAAGTACGTGTTACTAAACTACAATGAGCAGTTCTTC. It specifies CASSLVGKKYVLLNYNEQFF.

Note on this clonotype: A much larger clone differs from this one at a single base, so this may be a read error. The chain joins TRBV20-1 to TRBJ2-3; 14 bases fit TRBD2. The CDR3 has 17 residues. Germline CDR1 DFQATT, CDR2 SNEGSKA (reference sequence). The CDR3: CCARVGLAGGSTDTQYF. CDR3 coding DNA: TGCTGTGCTAGAGTTGGACTAGCGGGGGGTAGCACAGATACGCAGTATTTT.

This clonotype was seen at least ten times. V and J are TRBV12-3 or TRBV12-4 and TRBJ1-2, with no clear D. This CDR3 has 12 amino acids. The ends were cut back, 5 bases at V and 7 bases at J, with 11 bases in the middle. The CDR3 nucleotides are TGTGCCAGCAGTCTACTCTCGCTTGGCTACACCTTC. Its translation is CASSLLSLGYTF.

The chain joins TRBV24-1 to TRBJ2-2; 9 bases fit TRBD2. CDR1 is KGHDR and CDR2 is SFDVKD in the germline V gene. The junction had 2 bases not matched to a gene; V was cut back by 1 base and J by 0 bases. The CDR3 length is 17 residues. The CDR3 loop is CATSDFRTSANTGELFF. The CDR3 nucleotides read TGTGCCACCAGTGATTTCCGGACTAGCGCGAACACCGGGGAGCTGTTTTTT.

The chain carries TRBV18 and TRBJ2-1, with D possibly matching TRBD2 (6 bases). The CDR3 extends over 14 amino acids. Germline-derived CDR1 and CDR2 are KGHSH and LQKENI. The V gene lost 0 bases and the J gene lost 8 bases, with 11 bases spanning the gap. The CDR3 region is CASSPPDGRHEQFF. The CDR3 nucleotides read TGTGCCAGCTCACCACCGGACGGGAGACATGAGCAGTTCTTC.

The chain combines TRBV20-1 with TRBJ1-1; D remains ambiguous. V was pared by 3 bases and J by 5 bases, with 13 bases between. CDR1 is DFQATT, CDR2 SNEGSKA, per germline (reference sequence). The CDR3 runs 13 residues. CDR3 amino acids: CSASPPGRTEAFF. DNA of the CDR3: TGCAGTGCTAGCCCACCCGGGAGGACTGAAGCTTTCTTT.

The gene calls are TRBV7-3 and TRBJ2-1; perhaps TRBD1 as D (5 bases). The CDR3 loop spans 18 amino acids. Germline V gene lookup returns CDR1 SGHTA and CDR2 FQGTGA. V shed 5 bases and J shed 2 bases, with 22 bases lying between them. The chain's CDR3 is CASSPQGGWTATYNEQFF. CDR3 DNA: TGTGCCAGCAGCCCCCAGGGTGGCTGGACGGCTACCTACAATGAGCAGTTCTTC.

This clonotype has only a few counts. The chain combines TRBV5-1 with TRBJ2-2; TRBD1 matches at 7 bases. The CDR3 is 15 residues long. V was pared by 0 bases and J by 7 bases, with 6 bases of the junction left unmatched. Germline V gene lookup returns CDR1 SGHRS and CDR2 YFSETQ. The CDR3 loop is CASSLAGTVNGELFF. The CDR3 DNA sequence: TGCGCCAGCAGCTTGGCCGGGACAGTCAACGGGGAGCTGTTTTTT.

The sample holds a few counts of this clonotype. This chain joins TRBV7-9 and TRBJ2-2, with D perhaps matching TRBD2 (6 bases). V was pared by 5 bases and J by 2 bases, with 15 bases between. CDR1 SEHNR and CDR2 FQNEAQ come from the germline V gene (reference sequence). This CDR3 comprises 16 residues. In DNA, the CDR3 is TGTGCCAGCAGCATCGGCTATAGCGGCAACACCGGGGAGCTGTTTTTT. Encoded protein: CASSIGYSGNTGELFF.

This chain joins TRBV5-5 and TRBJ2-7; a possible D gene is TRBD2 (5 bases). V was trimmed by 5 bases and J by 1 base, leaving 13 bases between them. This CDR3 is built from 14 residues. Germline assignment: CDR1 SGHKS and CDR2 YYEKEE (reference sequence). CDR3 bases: TGTGCCAGCAGTCGTCAAAGGGAGTCCTACGAGCAGTACGTC. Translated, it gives CASSRQRESYEQYV.

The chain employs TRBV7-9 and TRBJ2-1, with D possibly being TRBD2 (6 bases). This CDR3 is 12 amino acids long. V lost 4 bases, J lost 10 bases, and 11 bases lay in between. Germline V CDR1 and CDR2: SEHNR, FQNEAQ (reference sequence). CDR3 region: CASSSDSGEQFF. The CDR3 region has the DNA TGTGCCAGCAGCTCCGATAGCGGAGAGCAGTTCTTC.

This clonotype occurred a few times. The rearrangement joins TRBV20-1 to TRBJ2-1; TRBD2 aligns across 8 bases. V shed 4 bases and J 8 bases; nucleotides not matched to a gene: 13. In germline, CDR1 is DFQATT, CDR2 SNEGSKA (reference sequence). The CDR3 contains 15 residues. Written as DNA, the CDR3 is TGCAGTGCTACCATATTGGGGACTAGTGTGTATGAGCAGTTCTTC. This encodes CSATILGTSVYEQFF.

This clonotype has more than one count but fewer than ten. Written as DNA, the CDR3 is TGTGCCAGCAGTTTCGTCGGGGGACCAGATACGCAGTATTTT. It codes for CASSFVGGPDTQYF. This rearrangement joins TRBV12-3 or TRBV12-4 to TRBJ2-3; a weak D match, TRBD2 (6 bases). The ends were cut back, 3 bases at V and 4 bases at J, with 11 bases in the middle. There are 14 residues in the CDR3.

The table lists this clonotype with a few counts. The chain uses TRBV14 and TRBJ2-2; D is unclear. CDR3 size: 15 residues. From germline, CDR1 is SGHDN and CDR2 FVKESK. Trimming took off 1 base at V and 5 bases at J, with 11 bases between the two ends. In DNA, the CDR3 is TGTGCCAGCAGCCAAGCATCGATGGGTACCGGGGAGCTGTTTTTT. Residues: CASSQASMGTGELFF.

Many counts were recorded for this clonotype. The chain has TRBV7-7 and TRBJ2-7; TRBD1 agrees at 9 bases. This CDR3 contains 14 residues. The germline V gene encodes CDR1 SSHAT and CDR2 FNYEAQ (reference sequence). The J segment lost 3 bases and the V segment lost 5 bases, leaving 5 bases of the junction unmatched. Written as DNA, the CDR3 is TGTGCCAGCAGCCCCGGGACAGGGAACTACGAGCAGTACTTC. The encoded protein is CASSPGTGNYEQYF.

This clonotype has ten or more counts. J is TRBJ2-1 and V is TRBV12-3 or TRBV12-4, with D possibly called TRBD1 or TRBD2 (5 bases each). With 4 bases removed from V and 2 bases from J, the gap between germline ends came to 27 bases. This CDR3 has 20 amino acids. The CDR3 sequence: CASSSARDGTLADTYNEQFF. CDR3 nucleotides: TGTGCCAGCAGTTCCGCCCGGGACGGGACCCTGGCGGACACCTACAATGAGCAGTTCTTC.

The CDR3 DNA reads TGTGCCAGCTTGGACGCCCCCCGCACAGATACGCAGTATTTT. Its protein is CASLDAPRTDTQYF. The rearrangement uses TRBV18 and TRBJ2-3; the D is unclear. The CDR3 runs to 14 residues. Per germline, CDR1 KGHSH and CDR2 LQKENI. Trimming cost V 7 bases and J 1 base, with 12 bases left between them.

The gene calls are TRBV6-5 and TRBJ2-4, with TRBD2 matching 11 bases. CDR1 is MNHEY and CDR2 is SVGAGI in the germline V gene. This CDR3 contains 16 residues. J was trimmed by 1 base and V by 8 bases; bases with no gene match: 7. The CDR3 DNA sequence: TGTGCCAGCTGTACTAGCGGGAGTCTCGCCAAAAACATTCAGTACTTC. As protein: CASCTSGSLAKNIQYF.